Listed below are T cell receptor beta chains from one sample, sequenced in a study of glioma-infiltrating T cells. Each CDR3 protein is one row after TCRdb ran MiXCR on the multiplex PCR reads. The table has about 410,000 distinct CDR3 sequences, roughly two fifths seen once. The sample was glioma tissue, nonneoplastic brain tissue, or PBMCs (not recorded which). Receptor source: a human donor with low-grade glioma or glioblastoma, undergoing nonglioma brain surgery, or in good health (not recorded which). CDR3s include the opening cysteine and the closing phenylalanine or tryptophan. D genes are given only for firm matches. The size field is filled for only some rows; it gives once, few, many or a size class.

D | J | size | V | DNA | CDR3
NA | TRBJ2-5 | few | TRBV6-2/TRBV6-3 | TGTGCCAGCAGCTTCAGGGAGGACGGGACCCAGTACTTC | CASSFREDGTQYF
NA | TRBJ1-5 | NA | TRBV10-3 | TGTGCCATCAGTGAGTCCGGTTATCAGCCCCAGCATTTT | CAISESGYQPQHF
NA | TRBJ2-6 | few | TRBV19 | TGTGCCAGTAGTATAGGAGGGGCCCGCTCTGGGGCCAACGTCCTGACTTTC | CASSIGGARSGANVLTF
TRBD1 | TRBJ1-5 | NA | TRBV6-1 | TGTGCCAGCATTATAGACAGGGGATTCAATCAGCCCCGGCATTTT | CASIIDRGFNQPRHF
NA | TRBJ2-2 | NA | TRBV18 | TGTGCCAGCTCACGCACACATAGTACCAACACCGGGGAGCTGTTTTTT | CASSRTHSTNTGELFF
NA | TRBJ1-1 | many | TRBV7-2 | TGTGCCAGCAGCCCCACGGGGGGCACTGAAGCTTTCTTT | CASSPTGGTEAFF
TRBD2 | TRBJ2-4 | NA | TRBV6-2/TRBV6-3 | TGTGCCAGCAGCCAAGGTCTGGTAGCGGGACAAAACATTCAGTACTTC | CASSQGLVAGQNIQYF
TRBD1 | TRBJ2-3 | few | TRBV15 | TGTGCCACCAGCAGAGTTGACAGGGGAACAGATACGCAGTATTTT | CATSRVDRGTDTQYF
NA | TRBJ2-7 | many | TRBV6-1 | TGTGCCAGCAGTCAATCGACCGCGGGTTACGAGCAGTACTTC | CASSQSTAGYEQYF
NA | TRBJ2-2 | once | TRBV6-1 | TGTGCCGGCCTCGGTTTTGAAAACACCTGGGAGCTGTTTTTT | CAGLGFENTWELFF
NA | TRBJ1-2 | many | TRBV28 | TGTGCCAGCAGTTTATTAACACCTGCCAACTATGGCTACACCTTC | CASSLLTPANYGYTF
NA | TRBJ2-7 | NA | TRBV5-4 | TGTGCCAGCAGCTTGTTCCAGGGTTCCTACGAGCAGTACTTC | CASSLFQGSYEQYF
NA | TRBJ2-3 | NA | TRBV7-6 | TGTGCCAGCAGCTTAGTGCGGGATGGCACAGATACGCAGTATTTT | CASSLVRDGTDTQYF
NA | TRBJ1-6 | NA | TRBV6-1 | TGTGCCAGCAGGCCAGTCCCGGCGAATTCACTCCTCCACTTT | CASRPVPANSLLHF
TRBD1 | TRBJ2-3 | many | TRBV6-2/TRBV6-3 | TGTGCCAGCAATCAACAGGGGATAAGGAGCACAGATACGCAGTATTTT | CASNQQGIRSTDTQYF
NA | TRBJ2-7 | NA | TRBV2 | TGTGCCAGCAGTGAGCAGATCTACGAGCAGTACTTC | CASSEQIYEQYF
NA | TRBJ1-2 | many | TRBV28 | TGTGCCAGCAGTTCGGGCATGGACGGTTTATATGGCTACACCTTC | CASSSGMDGLYGYTF
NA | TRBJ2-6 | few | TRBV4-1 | TGCGCCAGCAGCTTTAACAGCGCATCTGGGGCCAACGTCCTGACTTTC | CASSFNSASGANVLTF
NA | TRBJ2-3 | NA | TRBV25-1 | TGTGCCAGCAGTGAAGTGGGGACCACGTTGACAGATACGCAGTATTTT | CASSEVGTTLTDTQYF
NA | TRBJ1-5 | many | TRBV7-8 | TGTGCCAGCAGCTTCACAGGGACGGTTCAGCCCCAGCATTTT | CASSFTGTVQPQHF